This T cell receptor (beta chain) was obtained from a study of vaccination and CD4 T cells after COVID-19. Described treatment: approximately 11-day PBMC culture with coronavirus spike peptide pools or control peptides (ViraFEST assay). Germline V lookup: CDR1 KGHDR, CDR2 SFDVKD. Trimming took 2 bases from V and 0 from J, leaving 8 bases between them. CDR3 length: 15 residues. Regarding this clonotype: Its antigen is unknown.

Sequencing of the DNA from cultured CD4+ T cells was carried out with the Oncomine TCR Beta short-read assay. MiXCR was run by TCRdb on the PCR reads, yielding one entry per CDR3 protein. The sample has 20,000 to 25,000 distinct CDR3 sequences, around 45% seen once. This receptor was taken from a human donor who had recovered from COVID-19. The chain is built from TRBV24-1 and TRBJ2-3; D gene unclear. Sequenced material: CD4+ T cells from blood, cultured in vitro. DNA of the CDR3: TGTGCCACCAGTGATTCTCAGGTTAGCACAGATACGCAGTATTTT. Its translation is CATSDSQVSTDTQYF.